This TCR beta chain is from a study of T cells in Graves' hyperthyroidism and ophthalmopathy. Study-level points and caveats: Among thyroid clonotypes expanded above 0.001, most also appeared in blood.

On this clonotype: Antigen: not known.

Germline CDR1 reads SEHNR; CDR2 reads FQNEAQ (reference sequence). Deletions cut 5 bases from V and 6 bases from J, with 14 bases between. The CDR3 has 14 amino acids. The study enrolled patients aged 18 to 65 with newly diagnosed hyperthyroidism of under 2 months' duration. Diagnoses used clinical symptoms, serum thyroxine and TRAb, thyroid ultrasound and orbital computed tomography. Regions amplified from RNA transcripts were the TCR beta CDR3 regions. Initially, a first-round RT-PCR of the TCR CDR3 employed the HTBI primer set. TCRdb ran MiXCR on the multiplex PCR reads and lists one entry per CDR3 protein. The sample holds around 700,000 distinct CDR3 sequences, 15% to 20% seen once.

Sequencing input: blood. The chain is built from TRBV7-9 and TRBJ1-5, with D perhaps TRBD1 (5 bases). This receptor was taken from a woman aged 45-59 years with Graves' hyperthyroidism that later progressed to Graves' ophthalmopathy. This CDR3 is CASSRGGAGQPQHF. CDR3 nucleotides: TGTGCCAGCAGCCGGGGCGGGGCTGGTCAGCCCCAGCATTTT.